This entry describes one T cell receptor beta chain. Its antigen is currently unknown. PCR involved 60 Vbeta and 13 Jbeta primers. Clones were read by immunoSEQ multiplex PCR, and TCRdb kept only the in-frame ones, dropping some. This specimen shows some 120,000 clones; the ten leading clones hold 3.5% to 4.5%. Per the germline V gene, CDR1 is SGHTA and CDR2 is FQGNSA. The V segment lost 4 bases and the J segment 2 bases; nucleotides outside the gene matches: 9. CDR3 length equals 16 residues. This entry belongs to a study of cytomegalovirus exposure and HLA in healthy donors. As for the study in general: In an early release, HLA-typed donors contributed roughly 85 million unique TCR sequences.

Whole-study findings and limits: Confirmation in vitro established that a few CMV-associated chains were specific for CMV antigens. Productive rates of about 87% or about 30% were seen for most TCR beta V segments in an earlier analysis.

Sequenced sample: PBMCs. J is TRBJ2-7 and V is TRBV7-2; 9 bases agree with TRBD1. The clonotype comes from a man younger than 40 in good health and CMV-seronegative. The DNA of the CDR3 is TGTGCCAGCAGCTCTCCGGGACAGGGAACACCCTACGAGCAGTACTTC. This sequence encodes CASSSPGQGTPYEQYF.